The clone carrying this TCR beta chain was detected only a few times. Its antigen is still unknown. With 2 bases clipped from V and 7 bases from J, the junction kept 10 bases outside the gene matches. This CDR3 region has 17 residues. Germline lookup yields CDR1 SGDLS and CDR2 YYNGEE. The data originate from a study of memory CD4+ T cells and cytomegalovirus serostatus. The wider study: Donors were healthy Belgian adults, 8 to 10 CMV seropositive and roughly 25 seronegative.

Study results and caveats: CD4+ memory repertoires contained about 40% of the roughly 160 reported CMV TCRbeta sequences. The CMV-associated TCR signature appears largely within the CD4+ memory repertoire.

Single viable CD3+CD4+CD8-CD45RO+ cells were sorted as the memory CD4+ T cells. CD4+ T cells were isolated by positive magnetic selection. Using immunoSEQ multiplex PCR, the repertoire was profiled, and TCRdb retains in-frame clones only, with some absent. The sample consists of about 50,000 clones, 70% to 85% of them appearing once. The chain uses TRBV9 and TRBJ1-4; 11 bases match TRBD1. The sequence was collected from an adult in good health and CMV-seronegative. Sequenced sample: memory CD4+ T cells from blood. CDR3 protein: CASSVTGQGVSSEKLFF. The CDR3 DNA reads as TGTGCCAGCAGCGTGACGGGACAGGGGGTCTCCTCTGAAAAACTGTTTTTT.